The 14 T cell receptor beta chains below come from one sample, sequenced in a study of blood T cell repertoires in COVID-19. The data were produced by immunoSEQ multiplex PCR, yet TCRdb's version contains in-frame clones alone and is incomplete. The sample lists 150,000 to 200,000 clones; roughly three quarters were seen once. The sequenced material came from PBMCs or T cells enriched from blood (not recorded which). The receptors here all came from a woman aged 45-65 years with acute COVID-19.

In this sample, this clone turned up once. The rearrangement joins TRBV5-1 to TRBJ1-4; weak D call: TRBD1 (6 bases). V lost 4 bases and J 8 bases, leaving 15 bases between the germline ends. The germline V gene has CDR1 SGHRS and CDR2 YFSETQ. The CDR3 is 14 amino acids. DNA for the CDR3: TGCGCCAGCAGCCGAGACAGTGGGGGCGAAAAACTGTTTTTT. Its translation is CASSRDSGGEKLFF.

This chain connects TRBV7-6 to TRBJ1-4, with 7 bases fitting TRBD1. The CDR3 sequence is 18 residues long. J was trimmed by 7 bases and V by 3 bases; bases with no gene match: 17. Germline CDR1 SGHVS, CDR2 FNYEAQ. CDR3 sequence (DNA): TGTGCCAGCAGCTTGGGAACTCGACAGGGCCTGCGTAGTGAAAAACTGTTTTTT. Its translation is CASSLGTRQGLRSEKLFF.

The chain links TRBV5-1 to TRBJ1-2; D is unresolved. Germline V gene sequence: CDR1 SGHRS, CDR2 YFSETQ. This CDR3 comprises 13 residues. V lost 4 bases, J lost 4 bases, and 11 bases lay in between. The chain's CDR3 is CASSLDVTYGYTF. The CDR3 DNA follows: TGCGCCAGCAGCCTAGATGTTACCTATGGCTACACCTTC.

The chain joins TRBV9 to TRBJ1-2; 7 bases align to TRBD1. Trimming cost V 5 bases and J 7 bases; bases outside gene matches: 8. Germline-derived CDR1 and CDR2 are SGDLS and YYNGEE. The CDR3 spans 13 residues. The CDR3 bases are TGTGCCAGCAGGGGTACAGGGGCAGGTGGCTACACCTTC. Translating gives CASRGTGAGGYTF.

The chain links TRBV9 to TRBJ2-1, with TRBD2 matching 8 bases. V dropped 7 bases and J dropped 9; count of bases not matched to a gene: 15. Germline V gives CDR1 SGDLS, CDR2 YYNGEE. The CDR3 sequence is 15 residues long. The CDR3 DNA is TGTGCCAGCTCCTATTCCTTAGCGGGGTCTACTGAGCAGTTCTTC. It codes for CASSYSLAGSTEQFF.

CDR3 sequence reads: CASSAGGGAFNEQYV. The CDR3 DNA is TGTGCCAGCAGTGCCGGCGGGGGGGCCTTCAACGAGCAGTACGTC. The chain employs TRBV2 and TRBJ2-7; 9 nucleotides align to TRBD2. The V gene end was trimmed by 4 bases and the J gene end by 5 bases; junction bases not matched to a gene: 9. From germline, CDR1 is SNHLY and CDR2 FYNNEI. CDR3 length: 15 residues.

The genes are TRBV18 and TRBJ1-6; D gene unclear. The CDR3 contains 16 residues. Germline V gene sequence: CDR1 KGHSH, CDR2 LQKENI. V was trimmed by 6 bases and J by 0 bases, leaving 12 bases between them. CDR3 sequence (DNA): TGTGCCAGCTCGCTTTCTTCGAGCTCCTATAATTCACCCCTCCACTTT. This codes for CASSLSSSSYNSPLHF.

The chain uses TRBV5-1 and TRBJ2-3; D may be TRBD2 (5 bases). This CDR3 region has 14 residues. V shed 7 bases and J shed 0 bases, with 12 bases lying between them. Looked up from germline, CDR1 is SGHRS and CDR2 is YFSETQ. DNA for the CDR3: TGCGCCAGCTTCTATGGGGAGAGCACAGATACGCAGTATTTT. Its protein product is CASFYGESTDTQYF.

This clone was seen just once. This chain joins TRBV16 and TRBJ1-5, with 9 bases that match TRBD1. Unmatched junction bases numbered 2, after V lost 4 bases and J lost 7 bases. In germline, CDR1 is KGHSY, CDR2 FQNENV. The CDR3 extends over 13 amino acids. As DNA, the CDR3 is TGTGCCAGCAGCCTGGACAGGGGACAGCCCCAGCATTTT. This gives the protein CASSLDRGQPQHF.

The rearrangement joins TRBV28 to TRBJ2-7; 9 bases are a match to TRBD1. This CDR3 region has 19 residues. CDR1 and CDR2 from the germline V gene are MDHEN and SYDVKM. Trimming cost V 6 bases and J 4 bases; bases outside gene matches: 22. CDR3 DNA: TGTGCCAGCAGCTCCACTAGGGGTCGGAACTGGACAGGGGTATACGAGCAGTACGTC. Amino acids: CASSSTRGRNWTGVYEQYV.

The V gene is TRBV9, the J gene TRBJ2-2; 10 positions match TRBD2. Germline V lookup: CDR1 SGDLS, CDR2 YYNGEE. CDR3 length: 16 residues. Trimming removed 1 base from V and 1 base from J; junction bases left unmatched: 1. The CDR3 sequence is CASSVTSGVNTGELFF. The CDR3 DNA reads TGTGCCAGCAGCGTAACTAGCGGGGTGAACACCGGGGAGCTGTTTTTT.

CDR3 sequence (DNA): TGTGCCAGCAGGGGACAGGGGAAGTCCTACAATGAGCAGTTCTTC. This translates into CASRGQGKSYNEQFF. The chain has TRBV28 and TRBJ2-1; 10 bases map to TRBD1. Germline V gene sequence: CDR1 MDHEN, CDR2 SYDVKM. The CDR3 loop spans 15 amino acids. The V segment lost 6 bases and the J segment 1 base; nucleotides outside the gene matches: 3. Combining the CDR3 with reference TRBV28 and TRBJ2-1 gives the whole variable domain DVKVTQSSRYLVKRTGEKVFLECVQDMDHENMFWYRQDPGLGLRLIYFSYDVKMKEKGDIPEGYSVSREKKERFSLILESASTNQTSMYLCASRGQGKSYNEQFFGPGTRLTVL.

There are a few counts of this clone. V and J are TRBV18 and TRBJ1-2; D perhaps matches TRBD1 (5 bases). The germline gives CDR1 KGHSH, CDR2 LQKENI. CDR3 size: 13 residues. The V end was cut by 5 bases, the J end by 8 bases, with 15 bases between. The CDR3 nucleotides are TGTGCCAGCTCAGGAGGGGCTCATAGAGGCTACACCTTC. Its translation: CASSGGAHRGYTF.

The rearrangement joins TRBV6-4 to TRBJ1-4, with D tentatively TRBD1 (5 bases). V lost 4 bases, J lost 3 bases, and 9 bases lay in between. This CDR3 spans 14 amino acids. CDR1 and CDR2 (germline): MRHNA, SNTAGT. The CDR3 sequence is CASSGEGPNEKLFF. CDR3 sequence (DNA): TGTGCCAGCAGTGGGGAGGGGCCTAATGAAAAACTGTTTTTT.